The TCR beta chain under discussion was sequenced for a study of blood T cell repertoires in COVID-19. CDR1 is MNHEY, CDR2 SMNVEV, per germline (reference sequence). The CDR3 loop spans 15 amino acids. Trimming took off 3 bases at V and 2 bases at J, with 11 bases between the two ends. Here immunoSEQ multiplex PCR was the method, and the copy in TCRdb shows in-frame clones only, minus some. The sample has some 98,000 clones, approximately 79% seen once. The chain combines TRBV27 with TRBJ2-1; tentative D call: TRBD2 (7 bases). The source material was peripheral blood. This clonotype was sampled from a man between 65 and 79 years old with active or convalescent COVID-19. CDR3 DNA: TGTGCCAGCAGTTTTCTGGGGGGGCCCTACAATGAGCAGTTCTTC. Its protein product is CASSFLGGPYNEQFF.